The 14 T cell receptor beta chains presented below share a single source sample, sequenced in a study of Ad26.COV2.S vaccination and SARS-CoV-2 variants. The treatment: 19 received Ad26.COV2.S at low or high dose, single or two shots; about 5 received placebo; per-sample allocation not given. Day 63 after the first vaccine or placebo injection was the time point for sampling. Repertoires were generated with immunoSEQ multiplex PCR, while TCRdb's copy carries only in-frame clones and drops some. The sample includes about 480,000 clones, around 90% of them seen just once. This specimen was peripheral blood, taken in a trial of Ad26.COV2.S vaccine versus placebo. Receptors were obtained from a person between 18 and 65 years old who received the Ad26.COV2.S COVID-19 vaccine or a placebo.

This rearrangement joins TRBV5-8 to TRBJ1-1, with TRBD1 identical over 9 bases. V was clipped by 4 bases and J by 6 bases; unmatched bases: 10. Germline CDR1 and CDR2: SGHTS and YDEGEE. The CDR3 is 15 residues long. CDR3 sequence (DNA): TGTGCCAGCAGCCCGAGGGGGACAGGGTGGGCTGAAGCTTTCTTT. Protein: CASSPRGTGWAEAFF.

This chain links TRBV9 with TRBJ2-1; either TRBD1 or TRBD2 may supply D (5 bases each). V was shortened by 0 bases and J by 8 bases, with 12 bases between the two germline ends. From germline, CDR1 is SGDLS and CDR2 YYNGEE. The length of the CDR3 is 14 residues. CDR3 DNA: TGTGCCAGCAGCGTAGTCGGTAGAGGGGATGAGCAGTTCTTC. Protein: CASSVVGRGDEQFF.

The chain carries TRBV28 and TRBJ2-2; D is ambiguous. Germline loops: CDR1 MDHEN, CDR2 SYDVKM. This CDR3 has 15 residues. Trimming left V 6 bases short and J 5 bases short, with 16 bases between. The CDR3, as DNA: TGTGCCAGCAGCCTTAGCTGGAAGGGTACCGGGGAGCTGTTTTTT. Translation gives CASSLSWKGTGELFF.

J is TRBJ2-1 and V is TRBV6-5, with 7 positions matching TRBD2. Germline CDR1 reads MNHEY; CDR2 reads SVGAGI. V trimming: 6 bases; J trimming: 7 bases; junction bases outside the gene matches: 6. The CDR3 loop spans 13 amino acids. The CDR3 region has the DNA TGTGCCAGCAGGGCGGGAGAGGTTAATGAGCAGTTCTTC. Translation gives CASRAGEVNEQFF.

The gene calls are TRBV9 and TRBJ2-7, with 9 bases fitting TRBD1. Germline values: CDR1 SGDLS, CDR2 YYNGEE. The CDR3 spans 16 residues. The V segment lost 5 bases and the J segment 0 bases; nucleotides outside the gene matches: 9. The CDR3: CASRDRGTSYSYEQYF. The CDR3 coding sequence is TGTGCCAGCAGGGACAGGGGAACCTCATACTCCTACGAGCAGTACTTC.

This chain connects TRBV28 to TRBJ2-3; TRBD1 matches at 9 bases. The CDR3 has 16 amino acids. V shed 4 bases, J shed 6 bases, and the junction held 11 bases outside the gene matches. The germline V gene has CDR1 MDHEN and CDR2 SYDVKM. The CDR3 protein is CASSSLRDRERDTQYF. As DNA, the CDR3 is TGTGCCAGCAGTTCCCTCCGGGACAGGGAGAGGGATACGCAGTATTTT.

J is TRBJ2-7 and V is TRBV27; 11 bases match TRBD2. The trim removed 2 bases at V and 6 bases at J, leaving 9 bases unmatched. Germline V gene lookup returns CDR1 MNHEY and CDR2 SMNVEV (reference sequence). The CDR3 runs to 16 residues. The CDR3 DNA reads TGTGCCAGCAGTTTAGGTAGCGGGAGGGCGGCGGGCGAGCAGTACTTC. This translates into CASSLGSGRAAGEQYF.

The sample holds one count of this clone. This chain joins TRBV7-2 and TRBJ2-3, with a tentative D call TRBD1 (6 bases). The CDR3 covers 16 residues. V shed 4 bases and J shed 3 bases, with 17 bases lying between them. Germline V gene sequence: CDR1 SGHTA, CDR2 FQGNSA. In nucleotides, the CDR3 is TGTGCCAGCAGCTCTTGGCGGACAGTACGAACAGATACGCAGTATTTT. This sequence encodes CASSSWRTVRTDTQYF.

The CDR3 spells CACPGDRIGSPLGYTF. CDR3 bases: TGTGCCTGTCCTGGAGACCGGATCGGATCGCCCCTTGGCTACACCTTC. The chain uses TRBV30 and TRBJ1-2; D is uncertain. The V end was cut by 6 bases, the J end by 7 bases, with 27 bases between. Germline V CDR1 and CDR2: GTSNPN, SVGIG (reference sequence). The CDR3 has 16 residues.

The chain uses TRBV7-9 and TRBJ2-3, with TRBD2 matching over 10 bases. V was clipped by 2 bases and J by 2 bases; unmatched bases: 10. Per germline, CDR1 SEHNR and CDR2 FQNEAQ (reference sequence). The CDR3 is 18 amino acids. CDR3 in DNA: TGTGCCAGCAGCTTACGGTCTCCACTAGCGGGGTTCACAGATACGCAGTATTTT. Protein product: CASSLRSPLAGFTDTQYF.

The chain couples TRBV7-7 to TRBJ2-3, with 7 bases identical to TRBD1. The germline V gene encodes CDR1 SSHAT and CDR2 FNYEAQ (reference sequence). This CDR3 has 15 amino acids. With V trimmed by 1 base and J by 4 bases, 5 bases remained unmatched. CDR3 in amino acids: CASSLGGGDPDTQYF. CDR3 DNA: TGTGCCAGCAGCTTAGGAGGGGGCGACCCAGATACGCAGTATTTT.

The chain employs TRBV9 and TRBJ2-5; tentatively, D is TRBD1 (5 bases). The CDR3 runs to 15 residues. V dropped 1 base and J dropped 3 bases, with 13 bases sitting between them. CDR1 and CDR2 (germline): SGDLS, YYNGEE. The chain's CDR3 is CASSVSPGSEETQYF. The CDR3 nucleotides read TGTGCCAGCAGCGTAAGCCCAGGGTCGGAAGAGACCCAGTACTTC.

This clone was seen a single time. This chain joins TRBV7-2 and TRBJ2-5, with D perhaps being TRBD1 or TRBD2 (6 bases each). Looked up from germline, CDR1 is SGHTA and CDR2 is FQGNSA. The CDR3 runs to 14 residues. V lost 5 bases and J lost 2, with 12 bases in between. The CDR3 DNA follows: TGTGCCAGCAGCCAGGGGCGGGGTCAAGAGACCCAGTACTTC. Its protein product is CASSQGRGQETQYF.

V usage is TRBV7-9 and J usage is TRBJ2-7; D is ambiguous. The ends were cut back, 5 bases at V and 6 bases at J, with 8 bases in the middle. The CDR3 contains 11 residues. Germline CDR1 and CDR2: SEHNR and FQNEAQ (reference sequence). The CDR3 sequence is CASSPLGEQYF. For the CDR3, the DNA is TGTGCCAGCAGCCCCCTGGGCGAGCAGTACTTC. The whole variable domain, filled in from reference TRBV7-9 and TRBJ2-7, reads DTGVSQNPRHKITKRGQNVTFRCDPISEHNRLYWYRQTLGQGPEFLTYFQNEAQLEKSRLLSDRFSAERPKGSFSTLEIQRTEQGDSAMYLCASSPLGEQYFGPGTRLTVT.